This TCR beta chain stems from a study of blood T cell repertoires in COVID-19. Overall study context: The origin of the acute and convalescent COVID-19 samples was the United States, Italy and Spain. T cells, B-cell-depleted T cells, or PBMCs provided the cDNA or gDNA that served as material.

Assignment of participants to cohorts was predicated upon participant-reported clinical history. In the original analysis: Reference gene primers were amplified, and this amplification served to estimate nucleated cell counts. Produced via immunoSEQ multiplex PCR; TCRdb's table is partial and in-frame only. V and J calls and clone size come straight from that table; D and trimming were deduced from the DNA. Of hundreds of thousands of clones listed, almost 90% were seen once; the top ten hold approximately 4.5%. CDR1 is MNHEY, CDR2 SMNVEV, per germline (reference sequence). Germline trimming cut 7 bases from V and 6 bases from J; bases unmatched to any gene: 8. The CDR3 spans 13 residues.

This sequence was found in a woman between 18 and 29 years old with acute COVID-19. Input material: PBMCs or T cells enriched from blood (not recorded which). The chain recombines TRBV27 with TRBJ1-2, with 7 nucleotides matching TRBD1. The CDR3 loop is CASKQGVWDGYTF. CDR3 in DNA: TGTGCCAGCAAGCAGGGGGTTTGGGATGGCTACACCTTC.